What follows describes a single T cell receptor (beta chain). Antigen: not known. Data came from immunoSEQ multiplex PCR; TCRdb stores just in-frame clones and leaves some out. The sample holds hundreds of thousands of clones, approximately 95% seen once. The data were obtained in a study of shared clonotypes between healthy human individuals. General observations from the study: Naive subsets typically showed greater estimated richness than memory subsets.

The CDR3 is 15 amino acids. Germline lookup yields CDR1 MDHEN and CDR2 SYDVKM. Losses at the gene ends were 2 bases for V and 7 bases for J; bases not matched to a gene: 9. The genes are TRBV28 and TRBJ2-7, with 9 nucleotides matching TRBD2. The TCR originated in a woman aged 25 to 39 in good health. The sample comprised naive CD4+ T cells sorted from blood. Regarding subset: CD45RA+ positively selected. The CDR3 coding sequence is TGTGCCAGCAGTTTAGAGGCGGGAGGGCCTCGGGAGCAGTACTTC. Its protein product is CASSLEAGGPREQYF. The full variable domain, its missing parts supplied by reference TRBV28 and TRBJ2-7, is DVKVTQSSRYLVKRTGEKVFLECVQDMDHENMFWYRQDPGLGLRLIYFSYDVKMKEKGDIPEGYSVSREKKERFSLILESASTNQTSMYLCASSLEAGGPREQYFGPGTRLTVT.